This record looks at one T cell receptor (beta chain) sequence and its context. This sample is drawn from a study of blood T cell repertoires in COVID-19. The CDR3 sequence is 15 residues long. Per germline, CDR1 SGHDT and CDR2 YYEEEE. With 0 bases removed from V and 7 bases from J, the gap between germline ends came to 14 bases. The method was immunoSEQ multiplex PCR; TCRdb's version includes in-frame clones alone and lacks a portion of them. This sample has tens of thousands of clones; around nine tenths occur once, and the top ten carry roughly 4%. The chain has TRBV5-6 and TRBJ2-1; tentatively, D is TRBD1 (6 bases). Sequencing was done on a sample of peripheral blood. The clonotype was recovered from a man between 65 and 85 years old with acute or convalescent COVID-19. Written as DNA, the CDR3 is TGTGCCAGCAGCTTGGTTAGGGCAGGGGATAATGAGCAGTTCTTC. Translation gives CASSLVRAGDNEQFF.